The clone carrying this T cell receptor (beta chain) was picked up a small number of times. The data derive from a study of cytomegalovirus exposure and HLA in healthy donors. Trimming stripped 6 bases from V and 7 bases from J, with 21 bases between. CDR1 is MNHNS and CDR2 is SASEGT in the germline V gene. The length of the CDR3 is 15 residues. The PCR had 60 Vbeta and 13 Jbeta primers. Libraries were prepared by immunoSEQ multiplex PCR; TCRdb keeps only in-frame clonotypes and omits some of them. This sample has 210,000 or so clones, with around 84% found just once. The origin of this receptor is a girl aged 2 to 9 in good health and CMV-seronegative. The chain couples TRBV6-1 to TRBJ1-2, with a possible D match to TRBD1 (6 bases). The sequencing input was PBMCs. The CDR3 reads CASSERGPQGSGYTF. The CDR3 DNA follows: TGTGCCAGCAGCGAGCGCGGGCCACAGGGATCTGGCTACACCTTC.